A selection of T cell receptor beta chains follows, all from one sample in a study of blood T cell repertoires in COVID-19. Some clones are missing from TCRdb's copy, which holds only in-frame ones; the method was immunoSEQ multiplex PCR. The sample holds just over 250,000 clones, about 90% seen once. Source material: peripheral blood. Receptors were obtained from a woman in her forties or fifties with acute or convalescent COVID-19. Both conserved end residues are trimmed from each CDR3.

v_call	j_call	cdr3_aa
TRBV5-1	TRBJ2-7	ASSLAGGVYYEQY
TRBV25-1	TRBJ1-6	ASRRGTGESPLH
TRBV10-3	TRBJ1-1	AIRSTGGTEAF
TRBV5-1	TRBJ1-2	ASSLGAENYGYT
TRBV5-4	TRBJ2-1	ASSSLVGSYNEQF
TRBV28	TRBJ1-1	ASSLPFVLNTEAF
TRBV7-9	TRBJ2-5	ASSFKPGLAVQETQY
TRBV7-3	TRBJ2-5	ASSIRAGGQETQY
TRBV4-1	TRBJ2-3	ASSLLGLHTDTQY
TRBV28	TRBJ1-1	ASSFIDRKNTEAF
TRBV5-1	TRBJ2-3	ASSVDRSTDTQY
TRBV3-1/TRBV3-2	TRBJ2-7	ASSQLRGSINYEQY
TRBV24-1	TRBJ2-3	ATMSGGGTDTQY
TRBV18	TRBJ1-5	ASSATGSEQPQH
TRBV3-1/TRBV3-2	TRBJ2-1	ASSQESGGLKNEQF
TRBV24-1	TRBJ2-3	ATSASAVGTDTQY
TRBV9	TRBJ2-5	ASSVGTGEETQY
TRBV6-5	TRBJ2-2	ASSLQGARTGELF
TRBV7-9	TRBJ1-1	ASSATGGGTEAF
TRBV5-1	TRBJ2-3	ASSLEGLDTQY
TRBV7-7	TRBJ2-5	ASSLNQVQETQY
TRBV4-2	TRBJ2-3	ASSQDASGSTDTQY
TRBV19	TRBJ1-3	ASSSRVPGNTIY
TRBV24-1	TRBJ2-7	ATSEPGGRGEQY
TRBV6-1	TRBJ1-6	ASSELQGSSPLH